This TCR beta chain was identified in a study of CD8+ T cells in alopecia areata. At the level of the study: Treated patients were dosed with oral tofacitinib, taking 5 to 10 mg twice daily. Study outcomes and limitations: The presence of one nonresponder keeps the tie between baseline CD8+ expansion and response uncertain. Across lesional scalp, and particularly alopecia totalis/universalis, clonality surpassed that of normal scalp. Normal skin's resident alphabeta T cells are sequenced alongside lesional scalp T cells.

cDNA reverse transcribed from extracted RNA served as the sequencing template. Here immunoSEQ multiplex PCR was the method, and the copy in TCRdb shows in-frame clones only, minus some. The sample includes some 180,000 clones, 40% to 55% seen only once; the top ten take roughly 9.1%. Regarding this clone: As yet, its antigen is unknown.

Treatment specified: oral pan-JAK inhibitor, 5-10 mg twice daily. Looked up from germline, CDR1 is MNHEY and CDR2 is SVGAGI. Trimming left V 7 bases short and J 2 bases short, with 9 bases between. CDR3 length: 13 residues. The input for sequencing was CD8+ T cells sorted from blood, taken around week 52, from a patient treated with tofacitinib. The J gene is TRBJ1-3, the V gene TRBV6-5; possibly TRBD1 for D (5 bases). The clonotype was recovered from a human donor with alopecia areata. The CDR3 coding sequence is TGTGCCAGCAATCCAGGGACTGGAAACACCATATATTTT. Its translation: CASNPGTGNTIYF.